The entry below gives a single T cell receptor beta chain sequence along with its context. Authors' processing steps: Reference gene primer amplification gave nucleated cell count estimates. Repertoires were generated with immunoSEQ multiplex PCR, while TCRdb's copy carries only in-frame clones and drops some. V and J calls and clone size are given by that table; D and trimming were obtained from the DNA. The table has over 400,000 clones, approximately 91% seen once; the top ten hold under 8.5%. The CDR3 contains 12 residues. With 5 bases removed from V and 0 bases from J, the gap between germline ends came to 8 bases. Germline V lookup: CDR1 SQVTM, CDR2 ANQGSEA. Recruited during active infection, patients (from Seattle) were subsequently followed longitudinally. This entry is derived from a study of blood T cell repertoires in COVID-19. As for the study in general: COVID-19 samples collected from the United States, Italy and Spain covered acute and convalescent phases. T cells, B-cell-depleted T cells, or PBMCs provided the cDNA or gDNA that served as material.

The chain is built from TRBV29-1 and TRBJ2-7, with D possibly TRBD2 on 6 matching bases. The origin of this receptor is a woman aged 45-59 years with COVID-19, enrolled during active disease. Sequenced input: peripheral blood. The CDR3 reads CSVTRGSYEQYF. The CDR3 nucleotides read TGCAGCGTTACGCGGGGCTCCTACGAGCAGTACTTC.